This T cell receptor (beta chain) was identified during a study of blood T cell repertoires in COVID-19. The table came from immunoSEQ multiplex PCR; TCRdb's copy has only in-frame clones and leaves some out. The table records more than 75,000 clones, roughly 91% of them present only once. The sequence was collected from an elderly woman with active COVID-19. The sequencing input was peripheral blood.

This CDR3 is CSGARGETQYF. The CDR3 DNA is TGCAGCGGAGCCCGCGGGGAGACCCAGTACTTC. V gene TRBV29-1 combines with J gene TRBJ2-5; perhaps TRBD2 as D (5 bases). Germline V lookup: CDR1 SQVTM, CDR2 ANQGSEA. Trimming took off 7 bases at V and 5 bases at J, with 11 bases between the two ends. The CDR3 is 11 amino acids.